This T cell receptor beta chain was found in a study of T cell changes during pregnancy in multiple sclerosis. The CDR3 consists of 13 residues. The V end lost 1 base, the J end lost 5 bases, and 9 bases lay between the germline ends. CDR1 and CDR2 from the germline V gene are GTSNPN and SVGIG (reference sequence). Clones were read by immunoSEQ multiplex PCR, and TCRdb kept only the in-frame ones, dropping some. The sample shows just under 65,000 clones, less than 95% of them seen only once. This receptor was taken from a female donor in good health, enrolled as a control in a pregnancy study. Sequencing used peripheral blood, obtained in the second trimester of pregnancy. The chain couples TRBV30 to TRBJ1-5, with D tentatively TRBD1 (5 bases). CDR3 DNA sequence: TGTGCCTGGAGTGGAAGGGGCGATCAGCCCCAGCATTTT. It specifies CAWSGRGDQPQHF.